This TCR beta chain was sequenced during a study of CD8+ T cells in alopecia areata. Study-level information: Patients in the treated group were given tofacitinib by mouth, 5 to 10 mg twice a day. Tofacitinib treatment spanned 6 to 18 months, with 6 months off drug afterward.

The sequencing template was cDNA reverse transcribed from extracted RNA. The protocol was immunoSEQ multiplex PCR, while the TCRdb copy is restricted to in-frame clones and leaves out a portion. Found here are about 250,000 clones, roughly 63% of them singletons; the top ten hold about 0.89%. Broader study findings: Scalp data also include sequences from resident alphabeta T cells of normal skin. Clonality in the scalp and expanded CD8+ clones ranked among the top 100 were significantly decreased by tofacitinib.

In the case of this clone: Antigen: not known.

The length of the CDR3 is 13 residues. V gave up 6 bases and J gave up 4 bases, with 13 bases separating them. Per germline, CDR1 SGHRS and CDR2 YFSETQ. As to treatment: oral pan-JAK inhibitor, 5-10 mg twice daily. The TCR originated in a human donor with alopecia areata. Sample: CD4+ T cells sorted from blood, taken at approximately week 52, from a patient treated with tofacitinib. The gene calls are TRBV5-1 and TRBJ2-5; D gene uncertain. The CDR3 nucleotides read TGCGCCAGCATGCAGGCCCCTGGAGAGACCCAGTACTTC. Protein sequence: CASMQAPGETQYF.